Reported below is one T cell receptor beta chain. Its antigen is unknown. Sequencing used immunoSEQ multiplex PCR; TCRdb keeps in-frame clones, though not all of them. The sample has around 110,000 clones, roughly nine tenths seen once. The source of the sample is a study of graft-versus-host responses after intestinal transplantation. Study-level background: Grafts were multivisceral, liver-intestinal, or isolated intestinal. Every recipient had anti-thymocyte globulin induction and two to three years of tacrolimus plus steroids. General study points: GvH clones appeared in recipient marrow, some first in ileum or blood. There was an association between peak levels of circulating GvH clones and early post-transplant HvG declines.

Germline V gene data show CDR1 as MDHEN and CDR2 as SYDVKM. V lost 6 bases to trimming and J lost 5 bases, with 10 bases between them. The CDR3 has 13 residues. The receptor was derived from a human donor who received an intestinal transplant. The V and J genes are TRBV28 and TRBJ1-4; D remains ambiguous. Sequencing used unstimulated CD4+ T cells sorted from spleen or lymph node cells, obtained before intestinal transplant. CDR3 sequence reads: CASRGGWNEKLFF. DNA of the CDR3: TGTGCCAGCAGGGGAGGATGGAATGAAAAACTGTTTTTT.